What follows is one TCR beta chain and its context. Its cognate antigen has yet to be identified. No base qualities exist here, and no much larger clone lies one base off it. The data stem from a study of blood T cells in healthy people across ages (dated by TCRdb to between 2015 and 2016). With regard to the full study: In model experiments, template switching captured about one uniquely barcoded TCR beta cDNA molecule for every two T cells. The study analyzed two additional independent replicas of 1 million unique cDNA reads from the same blood draw for two donors, one aged 18 to 29 and one aged 80 or older. The study measured age-related changes in TCR beta repertoire diversity using deep sequencing normalized with unique cDNA molecular identifiers. The donors were split into four age groups: young (average around 16 years), middle-aged (about 40), aged (roughly 68) and long-lived (about 74).

Taken from the germline V gene, the CDR1 and CDR2 loops are SGHTA and FQGNSA. Germline trimming amounts to 5 bases on V and 4 bases on J, with 16 as the count of junction bases outside the gene matches. Taken from cysteine to phenylalanine, the CDR3 has 17 residues. The DNA shown is the 51-base CDR3, in frame from base 1. What the work shows at the level of the full study, not this receptor alone: As age increased, observed TCR beta diversity per million T cells dropped in a roughly linear way, and a significant reduction was already evident by age 40. The percentage of naive T cells measured by flow cytometry correlated strongly with observed TCR beta diversity. Total diversity estimates from one million sequenced T cells were considered lower bounds and underestimates. Donor CMV infection status was unknown, potentially confounding age-related changes in expanded clonotypes. Because profiling used bulk unsorted PBMCs, naive and antigen-experienced compartments could not be compared conclusively. Compared with the aged group, the long-lived group had more naive CD4+ T cells, fewer expanded clones and increased TCR diversity, a pattern suggesting age selection.

The library was prepared using 5' RACE. Reads for this sample came from an Illumina HiSeq 2500. The second PCR ran for roughly 6 to 11 cycles and used a J-beta primer mix along with a sample-barcoded 5' primer. A template-switch 5' adaptor carrying 12 random nucleotides introduced a unique molecular identifier onto each TCR beta cDNA molecule. At least 3 million CDR3-containing paired-end reads were obtained from each sample. First-strand cDNA synthesis was performed from all RNA using the Mint cDNA synthesis kit, with priming by a TRBC-specific oligonucleotide. Following uracil-DNA glycosylase treatment, all cDNA underwent a first 18-cycle PCR with the universal primers M1SS and BC2_uni_R. On the study's bioinformatics: For normalization, 1 million high-quality reads, each with a distinct molecular identifier, were randomly selected from each sample. Instead of being binned into consensus sequences, reads that shared molecular identifiers were thrown out. MiTCR, with a Q25 quality threshold and the strictest error-elimination algorithm, was used for CDR3 identification, clonotype clustering and error correction. A nonparametric unseen species model with Euler transformation was used to estimate a lower bound on total TCR beta diversity. In-frame beta chains were kept once TCRdb had trimmed the public reads at Q25 with fastp and called clones with MiXCR. Entries are consolidated by CDR3 protein sequence, retaining the most common genes and DNA. The authors' filters were not applied to this entry. The sample yields about 930,000 distinct CDR3 sequences; approximately 32% were counted once. The leading ten clones occupy about 10% of the sample.

Donors were 40 or so systemically healthy Caucasian individuals from Russia aged 6 to 90 years. Each donor gave about 10 milliliters of peripheral blood, drawn into EDTA-treated Vacutainer tubes. PBMCs were isolated by Ficoll-Paque density-gradient centrifugation, with at least 6.5 million obtained per sample. Total RNA, at least 6 micrograms per sample, was extracted from PBMCs with Trizol reagent. The percentages of naive CD45RAhigh/CD27high T cells were determined by flow cytometry on a PBMC aliquot from every donor. This same sample was also part of a study on T cells of mothers and their children. Drawing on the second study: The donors were nine systemically healthy Caucasian individuals, made up of three mothers and their six children. cDNA synthesis consumed the entire amount of extracted RNA, loaded at roughly 1.5 ug RNA in each 15 ul reaction. Sample barcodes and 2-4 random nucleotides were added via the M1S primer in the second PCR. Each mother yielded over 9 million TCR beta CDR3 reads and each child some 3 million reads. Thymic selection similarly shapes TCR recombination output in related and unrelated pairs, with minor effect from inherited differences. Normalized repertoire overlap in related mother-child pairs was always slightly higher than in unrelated mother-child pairs, but the difference was never significant. No persistent microchimeric T cell clones were detected, at a sensitivity of roughly 93 clones per million clonotypes. To look for features that set related mother-child pairs apart from unrelated individuals, the researchers ran deep NGS to compare the TCR beta repertoires of mothers and children. Mothers averaged around 43 +/- 4 years of age and children averaged about 10 +/- 4 years. After adapter ligation with NEBNext reagents, the libraries were sequenced on Illumina HiSeq 2000 with 100+100 nt paired-end reads. Mother and child libraries were prepared a month apart and sequenced in separate runs to prevent cross-contamination. For each donor, somewhere between 500,000 and 2,000,000 distinct TCR beta clonotypes were identified. Naive TCR beta clonotypes were estimated from low-frequency clonotypes matched to each donor's FACS-determined naive share, without sorting.

Sequences were obtained from blood. The V and J genes are TRBV7-2 and TRBJ1-2; 7 junctional bases match TRBD1. The TCR originated in a woman aged 40 to 49 in good health. CDR3 loop: CASSPILSDRKIYGYTF. In nucleotides, the sequence is TGTGCCAGCAGCCCCATTCTCTCGGACAGGAAAATCTATGGCTACACCTTC. Beyond the CDR3, the reference TRBV7-2 and TRBJ1-2 genes provide the residues; the full variable domain reads: GAGVSQSPSNKVTEKGKDVELRCDPISGHTALYWYRQSLGQGLEFLIYFQGNSAPDKSGLPSDRFSAERTGGSVSTLTIQRTQQEDSAVYLCASSPILSDRKIYGYTFGSGTRLTVV.